Listed below are T cell receptor beta chains from one sample, sequenced in a study of T-cell memory formation after mild COVID-19. TCRdb passed the 5' RACE reads through MiXCR, listing each CDR3 protein once. The sample carries 300,000 or so distinct CDR3 sequences, approximately 15% recorded once. Sequencing was performed on PBMCs or a T cell subset sorted from them (not recorded which). The receptor source for this set is a man aged 18 to 30 who had mild COVID-19 (a few samples of this study predate the infection). Cell type and time point are not known. The conserved cysteine and the conserved F or W are not part of the CDR3 here. The order of the fields is V gene, CDR3 protein.

>TRBV10-3
AISVEGGQPQH
>TRBV7-9
ASSLVAQNSPLH
>TRBV15
ATGDRRGLEQY
>TRBV30
AWSKGPEISAF
>TRBV20-1
SVVGGGTDTQY
>TRBV29-1
SFVGSVTEAF
>TRBV14
ASSLTWETQY
>TRBV18
ASSPRLAGAREDEQF
>TRBV12-3/TRBV12-4
ASSLNRGRPEAF
>TRBV6-1
ASNANRGESGYT
>TRBV6-2/TRBV6-3
ASSQGPGGMNTEAF
>TRBV6-1
ASSHRGRSSYNSPLH
>TRBV5-1
ASRAGQGYTEQY